This TCR beta chain comes out of a study of identical twins. General study results and limits: The same donors were not followed; conclusions instead depended on cross-sectional statistical analysis.

TCRdb re-called the 5' RACE reads with MiXCR, one entry per CDR3 protein. The table records some 690,000 distinct CDR3 sequences, 21% of them present only once. This clonotype was detected once. What it binds is not known. These data were likewise used in another study, on T cells expressing NK-cell markers. That investigation notes: Seven HCMV-seropositive donors and one seronegative donor made up the eight sequenced donors.

Sequenced: PBMCs. The sequence was obtained from a woman younger than 35 in good health.

CDR3 sequence reads: CASSSGGAEAFF. The CDR3 bases are TGTGCCAGCAGTTCAGGCGGGGCTGAAGCTTTCTTT. The rearrangement uses TRBV7-6 and TRBJ1-1; D unclear. Germline CDR1 SGHVS, CDR2 FNYEAQ. This CDR3 is built from 12 residues. Trimming shortened V by 6 bases and J by 6 bases, and 11 bases separated the two germline ends.